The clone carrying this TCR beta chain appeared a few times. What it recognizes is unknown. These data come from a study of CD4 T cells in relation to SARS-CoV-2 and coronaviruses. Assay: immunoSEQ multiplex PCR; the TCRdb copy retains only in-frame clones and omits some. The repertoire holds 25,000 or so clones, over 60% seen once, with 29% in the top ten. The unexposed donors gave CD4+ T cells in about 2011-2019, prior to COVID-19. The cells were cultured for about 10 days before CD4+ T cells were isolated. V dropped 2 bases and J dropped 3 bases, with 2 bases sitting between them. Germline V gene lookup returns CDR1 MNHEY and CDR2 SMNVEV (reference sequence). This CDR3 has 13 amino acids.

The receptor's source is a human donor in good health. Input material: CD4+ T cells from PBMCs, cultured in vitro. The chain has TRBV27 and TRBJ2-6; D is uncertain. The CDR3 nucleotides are TGTGCCAGCAGTTTAGGTGGGGCCAACGTCCTGACTTTC. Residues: CASSLGGANVLTF.